Listed here are 10 T cell receptor beta chains from one sample, sequenced in a study of cytomegalovirus exposure and HLA in healthy donors. Vbeta (60) and Jbeta (13) primers were used in the PCR. Assay: immunoSEQ multiplex PCR; the TCRdb copy retains only in-frame clones and omits some. The data contain 150,000 or so clones, around 80% of them singletons. The source material was PBMCs. These receptors were obtained from a woman aged 50 to 65 in good health and CMV-seropositive.

The rearrangement joins TRBV7-9 to TRBJ1-2; D call uncertain. Trimming cost V 1 base and J 4 bases, with 7 bases left between them. The CDR3 loop spans 13 amino acids. The germline CDR1 and CDR2 sequences are SEHNR and FQNEAQ (reference sequence). The CDR3 DNA sequence: TGTGCCAGCAGCTTAGTACAGACCTATGGCTACACCTTC. Its protein product is CASSLVQTYGYTF.

The chain carries TRBV6-5 and TRBJ2-7; 7 bases map to TRBD1. From germline, CDR1 is MNHEY and CDR2 SVGAGI. The trim removed 2 bases at V and 9 bases at J, leaving 7 bases unmatched. This CDR3 region has 13 residues. The CDR3 region has the DNA TGTGCCAGCAGTTACGCACCGCAGGGGGTGCAGTACTTC. Its translation: CASSYAPQGVQYF.

This chain joins TRBV28 and TRBJ1-1, with 7 bases lining up with TRBD1. From germline, CDR1 is MDHEN and CDR2 SYDVKM. CDR3 length: 17 amino acids. With 2 bases clipped from V and 7 bases from J, the junction kept 16 bases outside the gene matches. CDR3 bases: TGTGCCAGCAGTTTAACCCGACAGGGTCGAGGGTGGAGTGAAGCTTTCTTT. Translating it yields CASSLTRQGRGWSEAFF.

J is TRBJ2-3 and V is TRBV2; D is unresolved. The CDR3 runs to 13 residues. Trimming took off 5 bases at V and 0 bases at J, with 6 bases between the two ends. CDR1 and CDR2 (germline): SNHLY, FYNNEI. This CDR3 reads CASSFRSTDTQYF. Here the CDR3 DNA reads TGTGCCAGCAGTTTCCGTAGCACAGATACGCAGTATTTT.

The CDR3 DNA is TGTGCCAGCAGCTTAGGTTCGGGGGGTGAGCAGTTCTTC. Its translation: CASSLGSGGEQFF. V gene TRBV7-9 combines with J gene TRBJ2-1; 7 positions agree with TRBD2. V was pared by 1 base and J by 9 bases, with 3 bases of the junction left unmatched. The CDR3 extends over 13 amino acids. The V gene's germline CDR1 is SEHNR and CDR2 FQNEAQ (reference sequence).

The genes are TRBV27 and TRBJ1-2, with D unresolved. V lost 5 bases and J lost 2, with 6 bases in between. Per germline, CDR1 MNHEY and CDR2 SMNVEV (reference sequence). The CDR3 runs to 12 residues. The chain's CDR3 is CASSARNYGYTF. CDR3 sequence (DNA): TGTGCCAGCAGTGCCAGAAACTATGGCTACACCTTC.

The chain uses TRBV6-5 and TRBJ2-5, with D possibly TRBD1 on 5 matching bases. TRBJ2-7 explains the end of the DNA better; the J call may be wrong. There are 14 residues in the CDR3. CDR1 MNHEY and CDR2 SVGAGI come from the germline V gene. The CDR3 region has the DNA TGTGCCAGCAGTTACTCTACCGCTACAGGCGAGCAGTACTTC. Its protein is CASSYSTATGEQYF.

Ten or more counts support this clone. J is TRBJ1-5 and V is TRBV2; possibly TRBD1 for D (5 bases). Germline loops: CDR1 SNHLY, CDR2 FYNNEI. The CDR3 extends over 14 amino acids. Deletions cut 5 bases from V and 2 bases from J, with 10 bases between. CDR3 region: CASSLAGRNQPQHF. The CDR3 DNA reads as TGTGCCAGCAGTTTGGCAGGGCGCAATCAGCCCCAGCATTTT.

The chain links TRBV7-9 to TRBJ2-3; TRBD1 matches at 8 bases. Trimming took 2 bases from V and 6 from J; bases not matched to a gene: 1. Germline CDR1 is SEHNR and CDR2 is FQNEAQ (reference sequence). This CDR3 contains 13 residues. The CDR3 DNA follows: TGTGCCAGCAGCTTATCAGGGGGCGATACGCAGTATTTT. It is translated as CASSLSGGDTQYF. The whole variable domain, remainder taken from reference TRBV7-9 and TRBJ2-3, is DTGVSQNPRHKITKRGQNVTFRCDPISEHNRLYWYRQTLGQGPEFLTYFQNEAQLEKSRLLSDRFSAERPKGSFSTLEIQRTEQGDSAMYLCASSLSGGDTQYFGPGTRLTVL.

This clone was observed a few times. V gene TRBV5-1 combines with J gene TRBJ2-3; 10 bases map to TRBD2. Per germline, CDR1 SGHRS and CDR2 YFSETQ. The CDR3 covers 16 residues. V shed 3 bases, J shed 0 bases, and the junction held 4 bases outside the gene matches. The CDR3 DNA reads as TGCGCCAGCAGCTCTGGACTAGCGGCTAGCACAGATACGCAGTATTTT. It is translated as CASSSGLAASTDTQYF.